The 27 T cell receptor beta chains below were found in one sample sequenced in a study of early T cells in non-severe SARS-CoV-2 infection. TCRdb re-called the 5' RACE reads through MiXCR, storing one row per CDR3 protein. Seen here are approximately 70,000 distinct CDR3 sequences, about 12% observed once, and the top ten hold 1.3%. The sequencing sample was made of whole blood. The receptors derive from an adult who was a healthcare worker with PCR-confirmed SARS-CoV-2 infection or an uninfected control (not recorded which).

This clonotype was recorded at least ten times. The chain links TRBV6-6 to TRBJ2-6, with D tentatively TRBD1 (6 bases). The germline gives CDR1 MNHNY, CDR2 SVGAGI (reference sequence). The ends were cut back, 5 bases at V and 2 bases at J, with 16 bases in the middle. The CDR3 is made up of 17 amino acids. CDR3 DNA sequence: TGTGCCAGCAGTCAGGGGTTGGTTTCGGCTGGGGCCAACGTCCTGACTTTC. Translating it yields CASSQGLVSAGANVLTF.

In its sample, this clonotype was seen many times. The chain employs TRBV28 and TRBJ1-5; 8 nucleotides align to TRBD1. Germline-derived CDR1 and CDR2 are MDHEN and SYDVKM. Trimming cost V 4 bases and J 2 bases; bases outside gene matches: 7. The CDR3 loop spans 16 amino acids. DNA of the CDR3: TGTGCCAGCAGTTCCCCGCAGGGGGCTGGCAATCAGCCCCAGCATTTT. It codes for CASSSPQGAGNQPQHF. Full variable domain (missing parts from reference TRBV28 and TRBJ1-5): DVKVTQSSRYLVKRTGEKVFLECVQDMDHENMFWYRQDPGLGLRLIYFSYDVKMKEKGDIPEGYSVSREKKERFSLILESASTNQTSMYLCASSSPQGAGNQPQHFGDGTRLSIL.

The V call is TRBV6-9, the J call TRBJ2-1, with 7 bases lining up with TRBD2. The V segment lost 3 bases and the J segment 0 bases; nucleotides outside the gene matches: 5. In germline, CDR1 is MNHGY, CDR2 SVAAGI. CDR3 size: 16 residues. The DNA for the CDR3 is TGTGCCAGCAGTTACAGACGGACTAGCTCCTACAATGAGCAGTTCTTC. It is translated as CASSYRRTSSYNEQFF.

This clonotype has a count of ten or more. The chain combines TRBV11-2 with TRBJ2-1; unclear D gene. The germline V gene encodes CDR1 SGHAT and CDR2 FQNNGV. V was trimmed by 1 base and J by 9 bases, leaving 10 bases between them. The length of the CDR3 is 13 residues. CDR3: CASSLAERSEQFF. In nucleotides, the CDR3 is TGTGCCAGCAGCTTAGCTGAGCGTAGTGAGCAGTTCTTC.

This clonotype was counted ten times or more. This chain uses TRBV12-3 or TRBV12-4 with TRBJ2-1; D perhaps matches TRBD2 (5 bases). V was pared by 6 bases and J by 4 bases, with 16 bases between. The CDR3 contains 15 residues. The CDR3 region has the DNA TGTGCCAGCAGCCCGATGGCGGGCCTTTACAATGAGCAGTTCTTC. This gives the protein CASSPMAGLYNEQFF.

This clonotype was seen ten or more times. For the CDR3, the DNA is TGTGCCAGCAGCAGCTCCGACAGCCCTAACTATGGCTACACCTTC. This gives the protein CASSSSDSPNYGYTF. The chain carries TRBV7-9 and TRBJ1-2; a weak D match, TRBD1 (5 bases). Germline V lookup: CDR1 SEHNR, CDR2 FQNEAQ (reference sequence). The CDR3 is made up of 15 amino acids. V was cut by 5 bases and J by 0 bases, with 13 bases left in between.

This clonotype was recorded at least ten times. The chain joins TRBV28 to TRBJ2-6; TRBD2 matches 7 bases. The germline CDR1 and CDR2 sequences are MDHEN and SYDVKM. J was trimmed by 0 bases and V by 7 bases; bases with no gene match: 6. There are 16 residues in the CDR3. In nucleotides, the CDR3 is TGTGCCAGCACTAGCGGAGAGAGCTCTGGGGCCAACGTCCTGACTTTC. This gives the protein CASTSGESSGANVLTF.

This clonotype was seen many times. V and J are TRBV5-4 and TRBJ1-2; tentative D call: TRBD1 (6 bases). Germline V lookup: CDR1 SGHNT, CDR2 YYREEE (reference sequence). Between the trimmed V and J ends, which lost 2 bases and 4 bases, there was a span of 9 bases. The CDR3 is 13 amino acids. The CDR3 DNA sequence: TGTGCCAGCAGCTTAAGGACAGTCTATGGCTACACCTTC. This codes for CASSLRTVYGYTF.

J is TRBJ2-5 and V is TRBV6-5; the D gene is possibly TRBD2 (5 bases). The CDR3 spans 14 residues. Trimming removed 4 bases from V and 7 bases from J, with 16 bases in between. Germline CDR1 reads MNHEY; CDR2 reads SVGAGI. In DNA, the CDR3 is TGTGCCAGCAGTTCTTCCAGAGGGCCCCTGACCCAGTACTTC. This encodes CASSSSRGPLTQYF.

The chain has TRBV29-1 and TRBJ1-1; perhaps TRBD1 as D (5 bases). The CDR3 has 14 amino acids. Trimming shortened V by 5 bases and J by 1 base, and 14 bases separated the two germline ends. The V gene's germline CDR1 is SQVTM and CDR2 ANQGSEA. CDR3 sequence: CSVLLWTQNTEAFF. The CDR3 DNA sequence: TGCAGCGTTCTTCTTTGGACACAGAACACTGAAGCTTTCTTT. Full variable domain (missing parts from reference TRBV29-1 and TRBJ1-1): SAVISQKPSRDICQRGTSLTIQCQVDSQVTMMFWYRQQPGQSLTLIATANQGSEATYESGFVIDKFPISRPNLTFSTLTVSNMSPEDSSIYLCSVLLWTQNTEAFFGQGTRLTVV.

This clonotype showed up many times. The chain joins TRBV2 to TRBJ2-1; 10 bases map to TRBD2. Per the germline V gene, CDR1 is SNHLY and CDR2 is FYNNEI. The ends lost 6 bases at V and 4 bases at J; junction bases unmatched: 6. This CDR3 has 15 residues. The CDR3 sequence: CASSASGGSYNEQFF. CDR3 coding DNA: TGTGCCAGCAGCGCTAGCGGGGGCTCGTACAATGAGCAGTTCTTC. Looking up the rest from reference TRBV2 and TRBJ2-1 gives the full variable domain: EPEVTQTPSHQVTQMGQEVILRCVPISNHLYFYWYRQILGQKVEFLVSFYNNEISEKSEIFDDQFSVERPDGSNFTLKIRSTKLEDSAMYFCASSASGGSYNEQFFGPGTRLTVL.

This clonotype was observed a few times. The chain couples TRBV29-1 to TRBJ2-6, with 9 bases fitting TRBD1. After removal of 3 bases from V and 2 bases from J, the junction contained 5 bases not matched to a gene. CDR3 length equals 16 residues. The germline V gene has CDR1 SQVTM and CDR2 ANQGSEA. In nucleotides, the CDR3 is TGCAGCGTTGATACTACAGGGGGCCCTGGGGCCAACGTCCTGACTTTC. Protein: CSVDTTGGPGANVLTF.

This clonotype occurred once. J is TRBJ2-7 and V is TRBV6-5; 10 bases match TRBD2. Germline V lookup: CDR1 MNHEY, CDR2 SVGAGI. The CDR3 consists of 15 residues. The trim removed 6 bases at V and 2 bases at J, leaving 7 bases unmatched. The CDR3 loop is CASRPGTSATYEQYF. The CDR3 DNA reads as TGTGCCAGCAGGCCCGGGACTAGCGCTACCTACGAGCAGTACTTC.

The sample holds many counts of this clonotype. This rearrangement joins TRBV2 to TRBJ2-3, with TRBD1 matching 7 bases. Germline V gene lookup returns CDR1 SNHLY and CDR2 FYNNEI. The J segment lost 1 base and the V segment lost 8 bases, leaving 3 bases of the junction unmatched. CDR3 length: 13 amino acids. CDR3 protein: CASRDSGTDTQYF. The CDR3 nucleotides read TGTGCCAGCCGGGACAGTGGCACAGATACGCAGTATTTT.

The V and J genes are TRBV20-1 and TRBJ2-1; 10 bases map to TRBD2. Trimming took 6 bases from V and 4 from J; bases not matched to a gene: 6. CDR3 length: 14 amino acids. Germline lookup yields CDR1 DFQATT and CDR2 SNEGSKA (reference sequence). The CDR3 sequence is CSAQTSGSYNEQFF. The CDR3 bases are TGCAGTGCCCAGACTAGCGGGTCATACAATGAGCAGTTCTTC.

The table lists this clonotype with many counts. This rearrangement joins TRBV27 to TRBJ2-3; possibly TRBD2 for D (6 bases). Trimming cost V 4 bases and J 1 base, with 18 bases left between them. Per the germline V gene, CDR1 is MNHEY and CDR2 is SMNVEV (reference sequence). This CDR3 is built from 17 residues. CDR3 bases: TGTGCCAGCAGTTGGGGAGGCGTCCTAACGGGCACAGATACGCAGTATTTT. It is translated as CASSWGGVLTGTDTQYF.

Ten or more counts support this clonotype. The rearrangement uses TRBV6-5 and TRBJ2-3, with TRBD2 matching over 8 bases. The V gene end was trimmed by 8 bases and the J gene end by 2 bases; junction bases not matched to a gene: 6. There are 14 residues in the CDR3. The germline V gene encodes CDR1 MNHEY and CDR2 SVGAGI. In nucleotides, the CDR3 is TGTGCCAGCCGAGGTAGCGGGAACACAGATACGCAGTATTTT. As protein: CASRGSGNTDTQYF.

This clonotype has a count of ten or more. The J gene is TRBJ2-3, the V gene TRBV30, with D possibly TRBD2 on 5 matching bases. V was clipped by 3 bases and J by 2 bases, with 6 bases between them. Germline assignment: CDR1 GTSNPN and CDR2 SVGIG (reference sequence). The CDR3 is 12 amino acids. In DNA, the CDR3 is TGTGCCTGGAGCGGGAACACAGATACGCAGTATTTT. As protein: CAWSGNTDTQYF.

V gene TRBV20-1 combines with J gene TRBJ2-3, with D possibly being TRBD1 (6 bases). The V gene lost 2 bases and the J gene lost 5 bases, with 8 bases spanning the gap. Germline CDR1 reads DFQATT; CDR2 reads SNEGSKA (reference sequence). The CDR3 extends over 12 amino acids. The CDR3 spells CSARPGEDTQYF. The CDR3 DNA sequence: TGCAGTGCTAGACCAGGGGAAGATACGCAGTATTTT.

This clonotype was detected many times. The chain couples TRBV7-9 to TRBJ2-3; TRBD1 is a possible D gene (6 bases). The CDR3 totals 19 residues. V was pared by 4 bases and J by 0 bases, with 23 bases between. Germline lookup yields CDR1 SEHNR and CDR2 FQNEAQ (reference sequence). CDR3 coding DNA: TGTGCCAGCAGCTCGTCGGGACACCGACCTGACTTTAGCACAGATACGCAGTATTTT. It translates to CASSSSGHRPDFSTDTQYF.

The V gene is TRBV27, the J gene TRBJ2-1; 7 nucleotides match TRBD2. The germline CDR1 and CDR2 sequences are MNHEY and SMNVEV (reference sequence). With V trimmed by 9 bases and J by 7 bases, 27 bases remained unmatched. There are 19 residues in the CDR3. The CDR3 sequence is CASNTMGGRWSGNANEQFF. The DNA for the CDR3 is TGTGCCAGTAACACCATGGGGGGAAGGTGGAGCGGGAACGCGAATGAGCAGTTCTTC.

This clonotype showed up many times. The chain uses TRBV20-1 and TRBJ2-6, with D perhaps assigned TRBD1 or TRBD2 (6 bases each). CDR1 is DFQATT, CDR2 SNEGSKA, per germline (reference sequence). The V end lost 0 bases, the J end lost 2 bases, and 14 bases lay between the germline ends. The CDR3 totals 17 residues. CDR3 sequence: CSARDWGASTGANVLTF. For the CDR3, the DNA is TGCAGTGCTAGAGATTGGGGGGCGTCCACTGGGGCCAACGTCCTGACTTTC.

This clonotype was detected ten times or more. V usage is TRBV10-2 and J usage is TRBJ1-1; D possibly corresponds to TRBD1 (5 bases). Trimming stripped 5 bases from V and 8 bases from J, with 9 bases between. This CDR3 contains 11 residues. Germline V lookup: CDR1 WSHSY, CDR2 SAAADI. In DNA, the CDR3 is TGCGCCAGCAGTTTCCGGGGCGAAGCTTTCTTT. It is translated as CASSFRGEAFF.

This clonotype was recorded at least ten times. The chain uses TRBV20-1 and TRBJ2-2; 9 bases align to TRBD2. CDR1 is DFQATT and CDR2 is SNEGSKA in the germline V gene (reference sequence). The CDR3 covers 14 residues. Trimming took 3 bases from V and 1 from J; bases not matched to a gene: 0. The CDR3 is CSARTSGNTGELFF. As DNA, the CDR3 is TGCAGTGCTAGGACTAGCGGGAACACCGGGGAGCTGTTTTTT.

At least ten counts were recorded for this clonotype. The chain employs TRBV20-1 and TRBJ2-5; D might be TRBD1 or TRBD2, each matching 5 bases. The CDR3 runs to 18 residues. V lost 2 bases to trimming and J lost 2 bases, with 24 bases between them. CDR1 and CDR2 (germline): DFQATT, SNEGSKA (reference sequence). CDR3 sequence: CSARYTGTSSPWQETQYF. DNA for the CDR3: TGCAGTGCTAGATATACCGGGACCAGCTCTCCGTGGCAAGAGACCCAGTACTTC.

This clonotype was detected many times. The chain couples TRBV28 to TRBJ1-2; weak D call: TRBD1 (5 bases). In germline, CDR1 is MDHEN, CDR2 SYDVKM. Between the trimmed V and J ends, which lost 4 bases and 5 bases, there was a span of 17 bases. This CDR3 comprises 15 residues. The CDR3 is CASSSPGIHLYGYTF. The CDR3 DNA reads as TGTGCCAGCAGTTCCCCAGGGATCCATCTGTATGGCTACACCTTC.

The chain joins TRBV19 to TRBJ1-5; no firm D call. This CDR3 is built from 13 residues. Germline V gene data show CDR1 as LNHDA and CDR2 as SQIVND (reference sequence). With 4 bases removed from V and 0 bases from J, the gap between germline ends came to 4 bases. CDR3 sequence reads: CASSKNSNQPQHF. CDR3 nucleotides: TGTGCCAGTAGTAAGAATAGCAATCAGCCCCAGCATTTT.